This T cell receptor (beta chain) comes out of a study of spatial heterogeneity in lung cancer (dated by TCRdb to about 2019). The study in broad terms: More beta-chain than alpha-chain transcripts were consistently detected, likely reflecting higher beta-chain transcript abundance. Nonsynonymous mutation counts, determined by whole-exome sequencing of tumor tissue, were related to features of the TCR repertoire. In non-small cell lung cancer, the study made a quantitative comparison of TCR alpha and beta repertoires among multiple tumor regions, matched nontumor lung and blood. In the raw uncorrected reads, each unique combination of TCR and UMI appeared more than ten times on average. Both alpha and beta chains were TCR-sequenced in samples taken at surgery, namely 220 tumor regions, fewer than 80 matched nontumor lung samples and around 53 PBMC samples.

The full study reports these points: Ubiquitous expanded tumor TCRs were detected in blood more often at tumor resection than at routine follow-up. Additional single-cell paired TCR alpha and beta sequencing was considered necessary to confirm, at a functional level, the hypothesis that regional TCRs recognize regional mutations.

As regards this clonotype: What antigen it recognizes has not been identified. The sample holds no much larger clone one base away, and base qualities are not on file.

The sample's time point label, decoded: sample taken at primary tumor resection. Whole RNA extracted from tumor and nontumor lung tissue, or from cryopreserved PBMC samples, was used for TCR sequencing without cell sorting. Samples were obtained from approximately 70 patients with early-stage, untreated non-small cell lung cancer from the lung TRACERx cohort. Only patients with enough RNA available from two or more tumor regions were chosen for TCR sequencing. Libraries came from 5' RACE. Sequenced on a NextSeq 500. To allow correction of PCR and sequencing errors, the TCR library protocol tagged every TCR cDNA molecule with a unique molecular identifier. In the source study's methods: Decombinator tools were used for TCR identification, UMI-based error correction and CDR3 extraction. Expanded TCRs were defined as those above a frequency of 2 per 1,000, corresponding to the top 1% of the tumor frequency distribution. Each repertoire was subsampled 100 times to 5,000 TCRs, after which Renyi diversity was computed with the R vegan package. To build CDR3 similarity networks, amino acid triplet string-kernel similarity was used, and CDR3s were connected when their pairwise similarity was above 0.82. TCRdb cleaned the public reads at Q25 with fastp, built clones with MiXCR and kept in-frame beta chains. Rows with a matching CDR3 protein are joined into one entry that keeps the most common DNA and genes. In this record, the V and J calls reflect TCRdb's handling and not the investigators' own analysis. This sample lists 28,000 or so distinct CDR3 sequences; 7.5% to 9.5% were detected once. Roughly 40% of the sample is held by the ten biggest clonotypes.

The sequencing here drew on PBMCs, taken at surgery. The TCR comes from a female donor with early-stage non-small cell lung cancer.

The DNA sequence follows: TGCAGTGCGGGGGAACAGGGTTTGAGCACAGATACGCAGTATTTT. This is translated as CSAGEQGLSTDTQYF. This receptor chain uses TRBV20-1 and TRBJ2-3; the D gene is possibly TRBD1, with 6 bases matching. From the cysteine through the phenylalanine, the CDR3 covers 15 amino acids. Only the CDR3 region is kept as DNA, spanning 45 bases read in frame from base 1. The junction carries 16 bases between V and J, which are trimmed by 6 bases and 0 bases respectively. The germline V gene encodes CDR1 DFQATT and CDR2 SNEGSKA (reference sequence).